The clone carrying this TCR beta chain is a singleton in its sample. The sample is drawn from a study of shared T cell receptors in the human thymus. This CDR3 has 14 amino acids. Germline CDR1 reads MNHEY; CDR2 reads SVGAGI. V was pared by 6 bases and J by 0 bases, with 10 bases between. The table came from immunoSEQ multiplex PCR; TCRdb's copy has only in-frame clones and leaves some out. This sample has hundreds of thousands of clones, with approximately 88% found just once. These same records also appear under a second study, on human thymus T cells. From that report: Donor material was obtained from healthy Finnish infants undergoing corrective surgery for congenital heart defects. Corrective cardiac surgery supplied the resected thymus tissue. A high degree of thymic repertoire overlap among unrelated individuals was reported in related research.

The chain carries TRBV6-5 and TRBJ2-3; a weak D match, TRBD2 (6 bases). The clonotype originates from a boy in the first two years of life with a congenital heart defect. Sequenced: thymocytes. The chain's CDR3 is CASRELASTDTQYF. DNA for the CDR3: TGTGCCAGCAGGGAACTAGCTAGCACAGATACGCAGTATTTT.